This note documents a single T cell receptor (beta chain) sequence. The sample belongs to a study of blood T cell repertoires in COVID-19. Turning to the study itself: Acute and convalescent COVID-19 specimens originated in the United States, Italy and Spain. In each case, the material was cDNA or gDNA derived from T cells, B-cell-depleted T cells, or PBMCs.

Profiled with immunoSEQ multiplex PCR; TCRdb holds only in-frame clones, not every one. The table records approximately 270,000 clones, 87% of them present only once. Germline values: CDR1 SGHRS, CDR2 YFSETQ. The CDR3 sequence is 16 residues long. Trimming took 0 bases from V and 1 from J; bases not matched to a gene: 5. This sequence joins TRBV5-1 and TRBJ1-2, with 8 bases that match TRBD1. Sample: peripheral blood. This TCR derives from a man aged 18 to 35 with active or convalescent COVID-19. The CDR3 here is CASSLGTGQDNYGYTF. The CDR3 DNA sequence: TGCGCCAGCAGCTTGGGAACGGGACAGGATAACTATGGCTACACCTTC. The full variable domain, rest sourced from reference TRBV5-1 and TRBJ1-2, is KAGVTQTPRYLIKTRGQQVTLSCSPISGHRSVSWYQQTPGQGLQFLFEYFSETQRNKGNFPGRFSGRQFSNSRSEMNVSTLELGDSALYLCASSLGTGQDNYGYTFGSGTRLTVV.